The subject of this entry is one TCR beta chain. The antigen is not known. These data belong to a study of cytomegalovirus exposure and HLA in healthy donors. As for the study in general: Around 180 million T cells yielded approximately 100 million unique TCR beta sequences, as an earlier analysis found. Early release data held some 79 million unique TCRs from HLA-typed donors.

Germline-derived CDR1 and CDR2 are SEHNR and FQNEAQ (reference sequence). This CDR3 is built from 12 residues. V shed 3 bases and J shed 6 bases, with 9 bases lying between them. Findings and limits, study-wide: There were around 160 TCR beta chains listed as cytomegalovirus-associated.

13 Jbeta primers and 60 Vbeta primers were used for the PCR. Only in-frame clones appear in the TCRdb table, and some are missing; sequencing was by immunoSEQ multiplex PCR. This sample yields about 110,000 clones, of which 70% to 85% are seen a single time; just under 2.5% belongs to the top ten. The TCR sequence derives from a woman under 30 in good health and CMV-seronegative. The chain recombines TRBV7-9 with TRBJ2-7, with no clear D. Material for sequencing was PBMCs. The CDR3 is CASSFTGPEQYF. DNA of the CDR3: TGTGCCAGCAGCTTCACGGGTCCCGAGCAGTACTTC.